This T cell receptor beta chain was recorded in a study of blood T cell repertoires in COVID-19. The wider study: PBMCs, B-cell-depleted T cells, or T cells provided the cDNA or gDNA that made up the material.

Participants spanned ages about 18 to 100 years and resided in 20 to 30 US areas. Participant-reported clinical history was the basis for cohort assignment. For recovered donors of Cohort 3, there were two negative PCRs, clearance, or symptom resolution. Method: immunoSEQ multiplex PCR; TCRdb's copy keeps in-frame clones and lacks some. The data show approximately 200,000 clones, with 85% seen just once and around a sixth held by the top ten. Germline V gene sequence: CDR1 MDHEN, CDR2 SYDVKM. The CDR3 length is 16 residues. V gave up 6 bases and J gave up 4 bases; unmatched junction bases: 11. Sequenced input: PBMCs or T cells enriched from blood (not recorded which). This chain uses TRBV28 with TRBJ2-7, with 11 bases identical to TRBD1. The sequence came from a man between 40 and 49 years old who had recovered from COVID-19. The CDR3 nucleotides read TGTGCCAGCAGCCATTCCCCCGGACAGGGGGCTTACGAGCAGTACTTC. This codes for CASSHSPGQGAYEQYF.